These 23 T cell receptor beta chains share one sample of origin, sequenced in a study of blood T cells in healthy people across ages. A J-beta primer mix and a sample-barcoded 5' primer were used in a second PCR of about 7 to 12 cycles. Via MiXCR, TCRdb re-called the 5' RACE reads, giving one row per CDR3 protein. The sample consists of hundreds of thousands of distinct CDR3 sequences, under 40% of them appearing once. Sequencing was carried out using blood. The receptors originated from a man between 18 and 29 years old in good health.

This clonotype came up a few times. This sequence joins TRBV5-8 and TRBJ2-1; the D gene is possibly TRBD1 (5 bases). CDR3 length equals 14 residues. Trimming pared 4 bases from V and 1 base from J, leaving 9 bases between. CDR1 and CDR2 (germline): SGHTS, YDEGEE. The CDR3 sequence is CASSMTASYNEQFF. In DNA form, the CDR3 reads TGTGCCAGCAGCATGACAGCGTCCTACAATGAGCAGTTCTTC.

This clonotype occurred a few times. V is TRBV10-3 and J is TRBJ1-1; D is perhaps TRBD1 (5 bases). This CDR3 contains 15 residues. V was shortened by 3 bases and J by 0 bases, with 11 bases between the two germline ends. Germline loops: CDR1 ENHRY, CDR2 SYGVKD. CDR3 DNA sequence: TGTGCCATCAGTGAATGGAAGGGGTTGAACACTGAAGCTTTCTTT. As protein: CAISEWKGLNTEAFF.

In this sample, this clonotype turned up a few times. V and J are TRBV10-3 and TRBJ2-1; TRBD2 matches 12 bases. The V and J ends lost 0 bases and 6 bases, in that order; junction bases with no gene match: 3. The CDR3 has 16 amino acids. Germline-derived CDR1 and CDR2 are ENHRY and SYGVKD. CDR3 DNA sequence: TGTGCCATCAGTGAGTCGCTAGCGGGGGGGTCCAATGAGCAGTTCTTC. Protein sequence: CAISESLAGGSNEQFF.

The V call is TRBV28, the J call TRBJ2-5; D gene ambiguous. The germline CDR1 and CDR2 sequences are MDHEN and SYDVKM. Between the trimmed V and J ends, which lost 1 base and 0 bases, there was a span of 15 bases. This CDR3 contains 17 residues. CDR3 sequence (DNA): TGTGCCAGCAGTTTATTGGTCCAGGAAGGGTACCAAGAGACCCAGTACTTC. Its translation: CASSLLVQEGYQETQYF.

J is TRBJ2-7 and V is TRBV20-1; 7 bases agree with TRBD1. The junction had 9 bases not matched to a gene; V was cut back by 0 bases and J by 1 base. The CDR3 loop spans 16 amino acids. Per the germline V gene, CDR1 is DFQATT and CDR2 is SNEGSKA (reference sequence). CDR3 sequence (DNA): TGCAGTGCTAGAGAGACTTGGGACAGCCGATCCTACGAGCAGTACTTC. Translation gives CSARETWDSRSYEQYF.

V usage is TRBV7-3 and J usage is TRBJ2-1; 9 bases map to TRBD1. The CDR3 loop spans 15 amino acids. With V trimmed by 2 bases and J by 9 bases, 8 bases remained unmatched. The V gene's germline CDR1 is SGHTA and CDR2 FQGTGA. The CDR3 nucleotides are TGTGCCAGCAGCTTAGAGCGGACAGGGGCCCCTGAGCAGTTCTTC. This gives the protein CASSLERTGAPEQFF.

The chain carries TRBV4-3 and TRBJ1-5; the D is unclear. V lost 1 base and J 2 bases, leaving 6 bases between the germline ends. This CDR3 has 14 amino acids. CDR1 is LGHNA, CDR2 YSLEER, per germline. In DNA, the CDR3 is TGCGCCAGCAGCCAAGTGCCGGGCAATCAGCCCCAGCATTTT. It specifies CASSQVPGNQPQHF.

The genes are TRBV20-1 and TRBJ1-2, with D unclear. The germline CDR1 and CDR2 sequences are DFQATT and SNEGSKA (reference sequence). The CDR3 consists of 14 residues. V was clipped by 0 bases and J by 8 bases, with 16 bases between them. DNA for the CDR3: TGCAGTGCTAGAGATGGGTCCCAAAGTTGGGGCTACACCTTC. This sequence encodes CSARDGSQSWGYTF.

J is TRBJ2-7 and V is TRBV6-5; the D gene is possibly TRBD1 (6 bases). This CDR3 spans 20 amino acids. Looked up from germline, CDR1 is MNHEY and CDR2 is SVGAGI. The V end was cut by 2 bases, the J end by 1 base, with 27 bases between. DNA for the CDR3: TGTGCCAGCAGTTACGTCCAGGGGCTGCCCAGTTTAGTCAATTCCTACGAGCAGTACTTC. It specifies CASSYVQGLPSLVNSYEQYF.

Comments on this clonotype: One base away lies a much larger clone, so this may be a sequencing read error. This sequence joins TRBV6-2 or TRBV6-3 and TRBJ1-2; a weak D match, TRBD1 (6 bases). In germline, CDR1 is MNHEY, CDR2 SVGEGT. The CDR3 sequence is 13 residues long. Trimming took 2 bases from V and 4 from J, leaving 8 bases between them. The CDR3 spells CASSYATGYGYTF. In DNA form, the CDR3 reads TGTGCCAGCAGTTACGCGACAGGCTATGGCTACACCTTC.

This clonotype appeared a few times. The gene calls are TRBV7-6 and TRBJ2-3; 8 bases map to TRBD2. Germline V CDR1 and CDR2: SGHVS, FNYEAQ. The CDR3 sequence is 16 residues long. The V gene end was trimmed by 5 bases and the J gene end by 4 bases; junction bases not matched to a gene: 11. The CDR3 sequence: CASSPNVAGRADTQYF. CDR3 DNA: TGTGCCAGCAGCCCTAACGTAGCGGGGCGCGCAGATACGCAGTATTTT.

The table lists this clonotype with many counts. This chain links TRBV27 with TRBJ2-7; the D is unclear. The CDR3 is 12 amino acids. Trimming removed 8 bases from V and 1 base from J, with 9 bases in between. Germline lookup yields CDR1 MNHEY and CDR2 SMNVEV (reference sequence). The CDR3: CASAPGSYEQYF. The DNA for the CDR3 is TGTGCCAGCGCCCCCGGGTCCTACGAGCAGTACTTC.

The V gene is TRBV6-6, the J gene TRBJ2-5; 9 bases match TRBD1. The assigned J gene may be wrong: the sequence end matches TRBJ2-7 better. CDR1 and CDR2 (germline): MNHNY, SVGAGI (reference sequence). The CDR3 length is 15 residues. This chain's CDR3 is CASSYPADRGNEQYF. The CDR3 nucleotides are TGTGCCAGCAGTTACCCCGCGGACAGGGGCAACGAGCAGTACTTC.

Of note for this clonotype: One base away lies a much larger clone, so this may be a sequencing read error. CDR3 residues: CSVGWENNEQSF. CDR3 sequence (DNA): TGCAGCGTTGGATGGGAGAACAATGAGCAGTCCTTC. This chain joins TRBV29-1 and TRBJ2-1; D is possibly TRBD2 (5 bases). The CDR3 runs 12 residues. The germline gives CDR1 SQVTM, CDR2 ANQGSEA.

This clonotype has only a few counts. The V and J genes are TRBV7-9 and TRBJ2-3; TRBD2 matches 10 bases. The length of the CDR3 is 16 residues. Germline V gene data show CDR1 as SEHNR and CDR2 as FQNEAQ (reference sequence). The junction had 11 bases not matched to a gene; V was cut back by 6 bases and J by 5 bases. CDR3 DNA sequence: TGTGCCAGCAGTCATGTCAGCGGGGGGGCCCAAGATACGCAGTATTTT. This translates into CASSHVSGGAQDTQYF.

This clonotype has only a few counts. The chain carries TRBV27 and TRBJ2-7; unclear D gene. Trimming cost V 8 bases and J 5 bases, with 16 bases left between them. Germline V CDR1 and CDR2: MNHEY, SMNVEV (reference sequence). The CDR3 is made up of 13 amino acids. CDR3 sequence reads: CASGWSHQDEQYF. CDR3 DNA sequence: TGTGCCAGCGGTTGGTCCCACCAAGACGAGCAGTACTTC.

There are a few counts of this clonotype. The V gene is TRBV12-3 or TRBV12-4, the J gene TRBJ1-1, with D possibly TRBD1 on 5 matching bases. The V gene lost 7 bases and the J gene lost 0 bases, with 18 bases spanning the gap. The length of the CDR3 is 16 residues. The CDR3 loop reads CASNPQGTRMNTEAFF. The CDR3 nucleotides are TGTGCCAGCAATCCCCAGGGTACTAGGATGAACACTGAAGCTTTCTTT.

V is TRBV9 and J is TRBJ2-3; a possible D gene is TRBD1 (6 bases). The CDR3 extends over 15 amino acids. Per germline, CDR1 SGDLS and CDR2 YYNGEE. V lost 3 bases, J lost 1 base, and 12 bases lay in between. The CDR3 sequence: CASSGTVLGTDTQYF. The CDR3 coding sequence is TGTGCCAGCAGCGGGACAGTTTTGGGCACAGATACGCAGTATTTT.

The CDR3 spells CSARDRTGIESPLHF. CDR3 in DNA: TGCAGTGCTAGAGACAGGACAGGGATCGAATCACCCCTCCACTTT. The chain is built from TRBV20-1 and TRBJ1-6; 8 bases map to TRBD1. This CDR3 has 15 residues. Trimming took 0 bases from V and 10 from J; bases not matched to a gene: 8. Germline V gene sequence: CDR1 DFQATT, CDR2 SNEGSKA (reference sequence).

This clonotype was picked up many times. The V call is TRBV30, the J call TRBJ1-2; possibly TRBD1 for D (6 bases). This CDR3 has 15 amino acids. V gave up 0 bases and J gave up 2 bases, with 13 bases separating them. Germline CDR1 GTSNPN, CDR2 SVGIG (reference sequence). CDR3 amino acids: CAWSVLGGANYGYTF. In DNA form, the CDR3 reads TGTGCCTGGAGTGTACTCGGGGGCGCGAACTATGGCTACACCTTC. The whole variable domain, remainder taken from reference TRBV30 and TRBJ1-2, is SQTIHQWPATLVQPVGSPLSLECTVEGTSNPNLYWYRQAAGRGLQLLFYSVGIGQISSEVPQNLSASRPQDRQFILSSKKLLLSDSGFYLCAWSVLGGANYGYTFGSGTRLTVV.

The V gene is TRBV5-1, the J gene TRBJ1-3; TRBD1 might be the D (6 bases). Germline values: CDR1 SGHRS, CDR2 YFSETQ. V lost 0 bases to trimming and J lost 1 base, with 14 bases between them. CDR3 size: 17 residues. CDR3 sequence (DNA): TGCGCCAGCAGCTTGGCATACGGGGGCTCATCTGGAAACACCATATATTTT. Its translation: CASSLAYGGSSGNTIYF.

The chain joins TRBV10-3 to TRBJ2-1, with TRBD2 matching 9 bases. V lost 4 bases and J lost 4; bases outside the gene matches: 5. Germline lookup yields CDR1 ENHRY and CDR2 SYGVKD. The CDR3 runs 15 residues. The CDR3 DNA reads as TGTGCCATCAGTGGGCGGGAGGGCCGTTACAATGAGCAGTTCTTC. Residues: CAISGREGRYNEQFF.

This chain connects TRBV6-2 or TRBV6-3 to TRBJ1-1; D gene unclear. Trimming cost V 5 bases and J 5 bases, with 21 bases left between them. The CDR3 has 16 amino acids. Germline CDR1 reads MNHEY; CDR2 reads SVGEGT. This chain's CDR3 is CASSRTHTGGRTEAFF. The DNA for the CDR3 is TGTGCCAGCAGTAGGACGCACACGGGAGGACGGACTGAAGCTTTCTTT.